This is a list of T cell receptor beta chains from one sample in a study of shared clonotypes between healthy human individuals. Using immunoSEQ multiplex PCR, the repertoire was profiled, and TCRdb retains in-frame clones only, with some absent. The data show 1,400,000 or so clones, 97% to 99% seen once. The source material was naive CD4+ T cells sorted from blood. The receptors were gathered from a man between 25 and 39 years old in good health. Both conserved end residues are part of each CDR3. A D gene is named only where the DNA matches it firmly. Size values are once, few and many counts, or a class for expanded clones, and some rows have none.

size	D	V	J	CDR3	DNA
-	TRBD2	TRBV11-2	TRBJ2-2	CASSLFRLAGGRTGELFF	TGTGCCAGCAGCTTATTTAGACTAGCGGGAGGTCGGACCGGGGAGCTGTTTTTT
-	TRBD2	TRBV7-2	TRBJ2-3	CASSFGLAGPVDTQYF	TGTGCCAGCAGCTTCGGACTAGCGGGACCCGTGGATACGCAGTATTTT
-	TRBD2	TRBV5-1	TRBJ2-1	CASSLDGRLTRDEQFF	TGCGCCAGCAGCTTGGACGGGAGGTTGACTCGCGATGAGCAGTTCTTC
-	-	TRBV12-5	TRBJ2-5	CASGFLQLETQYF	TGTGCTAGTGGTTTCTTGCAGTTGGAGACCCAGTACTTC
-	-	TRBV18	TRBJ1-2	CASSPEGGYGYTF	TGTGCCAGCTCACCAGAGGGCGGCTATGGCTACACCTTC
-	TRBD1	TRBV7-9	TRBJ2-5	CASSLGGTGDETQYF	TGTGCCAGCAGCTTAGGGGGGACAGGGGATGAGACCCAGTACTTC
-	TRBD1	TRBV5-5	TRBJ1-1	CASIRQGVSRVNTEAFF	TGTGCCAGCATCCGACAGGGTGTCTCCCGTGTGAACACTGAAGCTTTCTTT
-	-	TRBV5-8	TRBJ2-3	CASSDSVTQYF	TGTGCCAGCAGCGATAGCGTTACGCAGTATTTT
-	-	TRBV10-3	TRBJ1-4	CAISGDPLSTNEKLFF	TGTGCCATCAGTGGCGACCCACTCTCAACTAATGAAAAACTGTTTTTT
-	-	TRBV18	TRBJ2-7	CASSPRQPNSYEQYF	TGTGCCAGCTCACCACGACAGCCCAACTCCTACGAGCAGTACTTC
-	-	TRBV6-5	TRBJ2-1	CASSYWLAGEYNEQFF	TGTGCCAGCAGTTACTGGCTAGCCGGGGAATACAATGAGCAGTTCTTC
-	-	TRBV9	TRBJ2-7	CASSVADFSYEQYF	TGTGCCAGCAGCGTAGCGGACTTCTCCTACGAGCAGTACTTC
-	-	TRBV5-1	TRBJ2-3	CASRGGPTEDTQYF	TGCGCCAGCAGGGGAGGCCCAACCGAAGATACGCAGTATTTT
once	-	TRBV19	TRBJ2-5	CASSIDQGGIKTQYF	TGTGCCAGTAGTATAGATCAGGGGGGTATAAAGACCCAGTACTTC
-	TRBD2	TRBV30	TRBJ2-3	CAWSRAGVYTDTQYF	TGTGCCTGGAGTCGGGCGGGGGTTTATACAGATACGCAGTATTTT
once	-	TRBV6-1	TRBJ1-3	CASSVQGNTIYF	TGTGCCAGCAGTGTACAGGGAAACACCATATATTTT
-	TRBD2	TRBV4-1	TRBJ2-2	CASSPRLAGDPGELFF	TGCGCCAGCAGCCCCCGACTAGCGGGAGACCCCGGGGAGCTGTTTTTT
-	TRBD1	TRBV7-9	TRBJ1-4	CASSSGQGEKLFF	TGTGCCAGCAGCTCCGGACAGGGTGAGAAACTGTTTTTT
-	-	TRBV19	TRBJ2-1	CASSITVSYNEQFF	TGTGCCAGTAGTATCACAGTGTCCTACAATGAGCAGTTCTTC
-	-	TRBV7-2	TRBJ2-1	CASSLEGSSYNEQFF	TGTGCCAGCAGCTTGGAGGGGAGCTCCTACAATGAGCAGTTCTTC
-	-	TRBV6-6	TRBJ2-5	CASSSGGAETQYF	TGTGCCAGCAGTTCCGGGGGCGCGGAGACCCAGTACTTC
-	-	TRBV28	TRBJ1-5	CASTQSNQPQHF	TGTGCCAGTACGCAGAGTAATCAGCCCCAGCATTTT
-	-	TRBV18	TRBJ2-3	CASSPGPRGDTQYF	TGTGCCAGCTCACCCGGACCGAGGGGTGATACGCAGTATTTT
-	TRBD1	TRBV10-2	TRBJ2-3	CASSLTGDPTDTQYF	TGCGCCAGCAGTCTTACAGGGGACCCCACAGATACGCAGTATTTT
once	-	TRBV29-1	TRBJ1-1	CSGSQGPEAFF	TGCAGCGGCTCCCAGGGTCCTGAAGCTTTCTTT
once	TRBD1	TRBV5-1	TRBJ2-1	CASSLLGQPQRGQFF	TGCGCCAGCAGCCTCTTGGGACAGCCACAAAGGGGGCAGTTCTTC
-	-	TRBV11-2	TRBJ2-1	CASSFLASSYNEQFF	TGTGCCAGCAGCTTTCTAGCTAGCTCCTACAATGAGCAGTTCTTC
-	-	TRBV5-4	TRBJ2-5	CASSFSVQETQYF	TGTGCCAGCAGCTTTTCGGTACAAGAGACCCAGTACTTC
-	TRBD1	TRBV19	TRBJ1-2	CASSTLQGTASYGYTF	TGTGCCAGTAGTACCCTCCAGGGGACAGCGTCGTATGGCTACACCTTC
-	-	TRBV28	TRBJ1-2	CASGNGGETNYGYTF	TGTGCCAGCGGTAACGGGGGCGAAACAAACTATGGCTACACCTTC
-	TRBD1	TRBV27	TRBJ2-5	CASSTRLTGGIQETQYF	TGTGCCAGCAGCACACGCCTGACAGGGGGAATACAAGAGACCCAGTACTTC
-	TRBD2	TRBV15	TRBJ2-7	CATSRSPSGSYEQYF	TGTGCCACCAGCAGATCCCCTAGCGGCTCCTACGAGCAGTACTTC
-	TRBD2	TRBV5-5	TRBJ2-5	CASSFRPGGLVVNETQYF	TGTGCCAGCAGCTTCCGGCCGGGGGGACTAGTAGTGAACGAGACCCAGTACTTC
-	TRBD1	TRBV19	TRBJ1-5	CASQGARGNQPQHF	TGTGCCAGCCAGGGGGCGCGAGGCAATCAGCCCCAGCATTTT
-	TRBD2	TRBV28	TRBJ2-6	CASSPVTSVLSGANVLTF	TGTGCCAGCAGTCCGGTGACTAGCGTCTTGTCTGGGGCCAACGTCCTGACTTTC